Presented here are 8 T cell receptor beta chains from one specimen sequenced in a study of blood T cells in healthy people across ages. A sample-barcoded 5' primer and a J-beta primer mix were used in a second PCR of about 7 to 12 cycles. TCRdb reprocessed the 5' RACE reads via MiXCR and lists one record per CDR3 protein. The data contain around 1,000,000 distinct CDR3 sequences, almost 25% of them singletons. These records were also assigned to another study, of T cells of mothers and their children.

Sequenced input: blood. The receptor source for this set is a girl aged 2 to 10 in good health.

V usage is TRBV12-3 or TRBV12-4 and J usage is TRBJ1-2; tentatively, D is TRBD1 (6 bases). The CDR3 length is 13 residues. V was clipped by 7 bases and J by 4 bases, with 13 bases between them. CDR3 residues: CASNKGGTYGYTF. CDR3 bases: TGTGCCAGCAACAAAGGGGGAACCTATGGCTACACCTTC.

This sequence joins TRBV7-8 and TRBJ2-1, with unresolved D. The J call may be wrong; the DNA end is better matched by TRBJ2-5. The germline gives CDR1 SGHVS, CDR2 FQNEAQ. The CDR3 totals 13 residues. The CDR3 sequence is CASSLLEDGTQYF. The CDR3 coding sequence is TGTGCCAGCAGCTTACTAGAGGACGGGACCCAGTACTTC.

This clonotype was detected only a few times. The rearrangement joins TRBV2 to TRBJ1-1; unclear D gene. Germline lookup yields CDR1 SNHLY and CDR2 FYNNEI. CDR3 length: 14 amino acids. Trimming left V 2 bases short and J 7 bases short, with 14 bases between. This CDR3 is CASSERVLYFEAFF. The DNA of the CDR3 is TGTGCCAGCAGTGAAAGGGTGTTGTATTTTGAAGCTTTCTTT.

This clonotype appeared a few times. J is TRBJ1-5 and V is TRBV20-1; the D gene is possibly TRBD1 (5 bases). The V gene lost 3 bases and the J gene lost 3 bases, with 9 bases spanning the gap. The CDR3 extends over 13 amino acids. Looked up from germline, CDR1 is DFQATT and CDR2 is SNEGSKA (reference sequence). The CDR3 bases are TGCAGTGCTAGTACGACAGACAATCAGCCCCAGCATTTT. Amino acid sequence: CSASTTDNQPQHF.

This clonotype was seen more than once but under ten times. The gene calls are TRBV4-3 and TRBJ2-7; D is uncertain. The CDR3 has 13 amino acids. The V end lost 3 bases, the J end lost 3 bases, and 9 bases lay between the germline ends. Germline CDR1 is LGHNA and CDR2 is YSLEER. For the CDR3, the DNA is TGCGCCAGCAGCCAGAATGGGGACTACGAGCAGTACTTC. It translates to CASSQNGDYEQYF.

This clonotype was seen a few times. In nucleotides, the CDR3 is TGTGCCAGCAGTTACGATCGGTCCGTAGGCTCCTACGAGCAGTACTTC. Translated: CASSYDRSVGSYEQYF. The V and J genes are TRBV6-5 and TRBJ2-7; D is undetermined. Trimming pared 2 bases from V and 0 bases from J, leaving 14 bases between. Germline CDR1 reads MNHEY; CDR2 reads SVGAGI. This CDR3 has 16 amino acids.

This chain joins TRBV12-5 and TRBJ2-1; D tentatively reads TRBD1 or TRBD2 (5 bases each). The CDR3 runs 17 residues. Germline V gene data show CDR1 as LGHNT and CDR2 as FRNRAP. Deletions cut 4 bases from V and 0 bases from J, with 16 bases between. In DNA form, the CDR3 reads TGTGCTAGTGGTTCGCCCCTATCAGGGAGCTCCTACAATGAGCAGTTCTTC. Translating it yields CASGSPLSGSSYNEQFF.

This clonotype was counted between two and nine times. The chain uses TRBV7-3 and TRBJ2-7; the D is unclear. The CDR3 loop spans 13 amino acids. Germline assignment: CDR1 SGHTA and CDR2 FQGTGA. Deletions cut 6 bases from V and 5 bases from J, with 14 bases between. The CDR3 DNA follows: TGTGCCAGCAGGTCAACCCAACGCGACGAGCAGTACTTC. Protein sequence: CASRSTQRDEQYF. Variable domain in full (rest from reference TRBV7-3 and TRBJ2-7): GAGVSQTPSNKVTEKGKYVELRCDPISGHTALYWYRQSLGQGPEFLIYFQGTGAADDSGLPNDRFFAVRPEGSVSTLKIQRTERGDSAVYLCASRSTQRDEQYFGPGTRLTVT.